The 13 T cell receptor beta chains below all came from one sample that was sequenced in a study of response to subunit inactivated influenza vaccine. MiXCR, run by TCRdb on the RT-PCR reads, gives a single entry per CDR3 protein. The top ten clones hold about an eighth of a sample with approximately 530,000 distinct CDR3 sequences, approximately 7.7% of them seen once. The specimen comprised PBMCs from blood, sampled roughly 24 months after vaccination. These receptors originate from a man between 50 and 69 years old who received an inactivated influenza vaccine.

The table lists this clonotype with a few counts. J is TRBJ2-7 and V is TRBV20-1; D gene unclear. The CDR3 totals 11 residues. Trimming cost V 1 base and J 7 bases, with 8 bases left between them. Germline CDR1 is DFQATT and CDR2 is SNEGSKA (reference sequence). The CDR3 bases are TGCAGTGCTAGAGGTTCGGGTGAGCAGTACTTC. Its protein is CSARGSGEQYF.

The chain carries TRBV7-2 and TRBJ1-5, with D tentatively TRBD1 (5 bases). CDR3 size: 12 residues. Trimming took 4 bases from V and 9 from J, leaving 10 bases between them. CDR1 is SGHTA and CDR2 is FQGNSA in the germline V gene. The CDR3 sequence is CASSWDRRPQHF. In DNA form, the CDR3 reads TGTGCCAGCAGCTGGGACCGACGGCCCCAGCATTTT.

The genes are TRBV6-6 and TRBJ2-2; D is perhaps TRBD1 (5 bases). The germline V gene has CDR1 MNHNY and CDR2 SVGAGI (reference sequence). The CDR3 spans 11 residues. The V end was cut by 6 bases, the J end by 8 bases, with 7 bases between. CDR3 bases: TGTGCCAGCAGCGACAGAGGGGAGCTGTTTTTT. Its translation is CASSDRGELFF.

The chain combines TRBV7-9 with TRBJ2-7; D gene unclear. Between the trimmed V and J ends, which lost 1 base and 3 bases, there was a span of 13 bases. The CDR3 totals 15 residues. Germline-derived CDR1 and CDR2 are SEHNR and FQNEAQ (reference sequence). The CDR3 DNA sequence: TGTGCCAGCAGCTTAGTTGGCCAGGCAAACTACGAGCAGTACTTC. Its translation is CASSLVGQANYEQYF.

This clonotype has at least ten counts. This sequence joins TRBV7-2 and TRBJ2-3; possibly TRBD1 for D (6 bases). The CDR3 consists of 14 residues. V was pared by 4 bases and J by 8 bases, with 16 bases between. In germline, CDR1 is SGHTA, CDR2 FQGNSA. CDR3 in amino acids: CASSSQQGTRTQYF. In DNA form, the CDR3 reads TGTGCCAGCAGCTCACAACAGGGAACCCGTACGCAGTATTTT.

The chain combines TRBV5-1 with TRBJ2-1, with D possibly being TRBD1 or TRBD2 (5 bases each). Germline V lookup: CDR1 SGHRS, CDR2 YFSETQ. This CDR3 region has 17 residues. Trimming stripped 0 bases from V and 9 bases from J, with 22 bases between. CDR3 region: CASSLAFGGSGHFEQFF. DNA for the CDR3: TGCGCCAGCAGCTTGGCCTTTGGGGGAAGCGGCCATTTTGAGCAGTTCTTC.

The sample holds many counts of this clonotype. V gene TRBV10-3 combines with J gene TRBJ2-3; 7 bases map to TRBD1. This CDR3 has 15 residues. Trimming cost V 2 bases and J 1 base; bases outside gene matches: 3. Germline CDR1 and CDR2: ENHRY and SYGVKD. The CDR3 region is CAISEGTAGTDTQYF. CDR3 DNA sequence: TGTGCCATCAGTGAGGGGACAGCAGGCACAGATACGCAGTATTTT.

This clonotype was seen a handful of times. This chain connects TRBV20-1 to TRBJ2-1, with D possibly being TRBD2 (6 bases). V was clipped by 8 bases and J by 0 bases, with 14 bases between them. Germline CDR1 reads DFQATT; CDR2 reads SNEGSKA (reference sequence). CDR3 size: 14 residues. The CDR3 DNA is TGCAGTTCCACCCGGGGGAGCTCCTACAATGAGCAGTTCTTC. Its protein product is CSSTRGSSYNEQFF.

This clonotype was seen at least ten times. The V and J genes are TRBV2 and TRBJ2-7; TRBD2 agrees at 13 bases. Trimming took 6 bases from V and 6 from J; bases not matched to a gene: 8. Germline CDR1 is SNHLY and CDR2 is FYNNEI. The length of the CDR3 is 15 residues. The DNA of the CDR3 is TGTGCCAGCAGCCGTGGGACTAGCGGGACGAGCGAGCAGTACTTC. This codes for CASSRGTSGTSEQYF. Combining the CDR3 with reference TRBV2 and TRBJ2-7 gives the whole variable domain EPEVTQTPSHQVTQMGQEVILRCVPISNHLYFYWYRQILGQKVEFLVSFYNNEISEKSEIFDDQFSVERPDGSNFTLKIRSTKLEDSAMYFCASSRGTSGTSEQYFGPGTRLTVT.

The chain has TRBV29-1 and TRBJ2-1; D is perhaps TRBD2 (5 bases). CDR3 length: 13 residues. V was shortened by 4 bases and J by 10 bases, with 17 bases between the two germline ends. From germline, CDR1 is SQVTM and CDR2 ANQGSEA. CDR3 protein: CSVVLAFDWEQFF. The CDR3 nucleotides are TGCAGCGTTGTTCTAGCTTTCGATTGGGAGCAGTTCTTC.

This clonotype was seen many times. The chain couples TRBV7-2 to TRBJ2-2; 9 bases agree with TRBD1. Trimming took 6 bases from V and 5 from J; bases not matched to a gene: 7. The CDR3 is 15 amino acids. Looked up from germline, CDR1 is SGHTA and CDR2 is FQGNSA. CDR3 in amino acids: CASRTGTGRTGELFF. The CDR3 nucleotides read TGTGCCAGCAGAACCGGGACAGGGAGGACCGGGGAGCTGTTTTTT. Together with reference TRBV7-2 and TRBJ2-2, the CDR3 gives the full variable domain: GAGVSQSPSNKVTEKGKDVELRCDPISGHTALYWYRQSLGQGLEFLIYFQGNSAPDKSGLPSDRFSAERTGGSVSTLTIQRTQQEDSAVYLCASRTGTGRTGELFFGEGSRLTVL.

The chain joins TRBV4-3 to TRBJ2-2; 7 nucleotides align to TRBD1. The germline gives CDR1 LGHNA, CDR2 YSLEER. This CDR3 contains 19 residues. Germline trimming cut 3 bases from V and 2 bases from J; bases unmatched to any gene: 15. CDR3 sequence: CASSHDLDRVTSNTGELFF. CDR3 nucleotides: TGCGCCAGCAGCCATGACCTCGACAGGGTGACCTCCAACACCGGGGAGCTGTTTTTT.

The chain couples TRBV5-1 to TRBJ1-2; D unresolved. This CDR3 contains 14 residues. Per germline, CDR1 SGHRS and CDR2 YFSETQ. V was cut by 4 bases and J by 2 bases, with 12 bases left in between. This chain's CDR3 is CASSPSTGNYGYTF. The CDR3 coding sequence is TGCGCCAGCAGCCCGTCGACGGGAAACTATGGCTACACCTTC.